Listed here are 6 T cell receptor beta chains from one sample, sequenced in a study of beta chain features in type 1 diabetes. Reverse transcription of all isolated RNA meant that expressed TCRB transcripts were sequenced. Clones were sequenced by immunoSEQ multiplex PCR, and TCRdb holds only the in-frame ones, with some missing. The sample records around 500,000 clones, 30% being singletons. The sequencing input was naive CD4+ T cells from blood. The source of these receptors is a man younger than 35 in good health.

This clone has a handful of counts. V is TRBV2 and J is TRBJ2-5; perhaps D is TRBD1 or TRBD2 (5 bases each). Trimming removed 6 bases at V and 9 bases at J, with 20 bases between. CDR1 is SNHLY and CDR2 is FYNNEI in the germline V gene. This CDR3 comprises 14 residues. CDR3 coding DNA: TGTGCCAGCAGCTTGACCCGGGACGGCTGGGCCCAGTACTTC. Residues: CASSLTRDGWAQYF.

This CDR3 reads CASSVASGVTYNEQFF. In DNA form, the CDR3 reads TGTGCCAGCAGCGTAGCATCGGGGGTTACCTACAATGAGCAGTTCTTC. This sequence joins TRBV9 and TRBJ2-1; D might be TRBD2 (6 bases). Germline loops: CDR1 SGDLS, CDR2 YYNGEE. The CDR3 loop spans 16 amino acids. Trimming left V 0 bases short and J 2 bases short, with 12 bases between. Variable domain in full (rest from reference TRBV9 and TRBJ2-1): DSGVTQTPKHLITATGQRVTLRCSPRSGDLSVYWYQQSLDQGLQFLIQYYNGEERAKGNILERFSAQQFPDLHSELNLSSLELGDSALYFCASSVASGVTYNEQFFGPGTRLTVL.

The CDR3 coding sequence is TGTGCCAGCAGCTTAGGAAGAGGACTAGCGGTCCTTAATGAGCAGTTCTTC. Its protein is CASSLGRGLAVLNEQFF. The chain links TRBV7-9 to TRBJ2-1; 10 bases map to TRBD2. From germline, CDR1 is SEHNR and CDR2 FQNEAQ (reference sequence). CDR3 length: 17 residues. Germline trimming cut 1 base from V and 7 bases from J; bases unmatched to any gene: 10.

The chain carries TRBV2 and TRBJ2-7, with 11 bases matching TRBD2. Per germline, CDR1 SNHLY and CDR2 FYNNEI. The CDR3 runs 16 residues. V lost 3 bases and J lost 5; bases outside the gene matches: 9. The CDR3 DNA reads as TGTGCCAGCAGTGATTCTAGCGGGAGGTTTGGCGACGAGCAGTACTTC. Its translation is CASSDSSGRFGDEQYF.

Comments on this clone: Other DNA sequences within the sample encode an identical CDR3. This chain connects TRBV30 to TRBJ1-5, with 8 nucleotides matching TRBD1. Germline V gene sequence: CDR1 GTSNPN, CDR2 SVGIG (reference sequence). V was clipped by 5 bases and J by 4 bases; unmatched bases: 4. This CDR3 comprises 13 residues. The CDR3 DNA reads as TGTGCCTGGGCCGACAGGGGTAATCAGCCCCAGCATTTT. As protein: CAWADRGNQPQHF.

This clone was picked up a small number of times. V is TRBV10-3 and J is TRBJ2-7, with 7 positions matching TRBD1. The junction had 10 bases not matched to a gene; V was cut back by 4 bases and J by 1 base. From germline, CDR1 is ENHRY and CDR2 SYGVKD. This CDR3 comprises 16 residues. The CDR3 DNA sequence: TGTGCCATCAGTGGACTCGGGACAGCTGAATCCTACGAGCAGTACTTC. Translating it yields CAISGLGTAESYEQYF.